This paragraph covers one T cell receptor (beta chain) sequence. Looked up from germline, CDR1 is MDHEN and CDR2 is SYDVKM. The V end lost 3 bases, the J end lost 1 base, and 12 bases lay between the germline ends. The CDR3 runs 15 residues. The protocol was immunoSEQ multiplex PCR, while the TCRdb copy is restricted to in-frame clones and leaves out a portion. The sample records fewer than 250,000 clones, 86% being singletons. This entry is derived from a study of blood T cell repertoires in COVID-19. Seattle participants joined during active infection and were tracked over time. The sequenced material came from peripheral blood. The receptor was derived from a woman of 80 years or more with COVID-19, enrolled during active disease. The V gene is TRBV28, the J gene TRBJ1-1; D possibly corresponds to TRBD1 (5 bases). CDR3 residues: CASSLGGNTNTEAFF. The CDR3 nucleotides read TGTGCCAGCAGTTTGGGGGGGAATACGAACACTGAAGCTTTCTTT.